This T cell receptor beta chain comes out of a study of CD8+ T cells in alopecia areata. Sample treatment: oral pan-JAK inhibitor, 5-10 mg twice daily. The CDR3 is made up of 18 amino acids. J lost 7 bases, V lost 0 bases, and 14 bases had no gene match. TCR sequencing used cDNA made by reverse transcription of extracted RNA. Produced via immunoSEQ multiplex PCR; TCRdb's table is partial and in-frame only. The sample shows 95,000 to 150,000 clones, 61% of them seen only once. This material consisted of CD4+ T cells sorted from blood, taken at week 4, from a patient treated with tofacitinib. The source is a human donor with alopecia areata. This chain connects TRBV23-1 to TRBJ2-1; 8 nucleotides match TRBD1. TRBV23-1 is annotated as an ORF whose role is uncertain. DNA of the CDR3: TGCGCCAGCAGTCAATCGTTTCGGGCAGGGGGCGCCTGGAATGAGCAGTTCTTC. Protein: CASSQSFRAGGAWNEQFF.